This record covers a single T cell receptor (beta chain). Original processing notes: Estimation of nucleated cell counts was performed using reference gene primer amplification. Sequencing was performed with immunoSEQ multiplex PCR; in TCRdb, only in-frame clones are kept and a portion is missing. From that table come the V and J calls and clone size; the DNA was used to work out D and trimming. Of about 200,000 clones listed, about 83% are singletons. The CDR3 contains 14 residues. Trimming took 0 bases from V and 3 from J, leaving 8 bases between them. Germline V CDR1 and CDR2: MNHEY, SVGAGI. This record comes from a study of blood T cell repertoires in COVID-19. In the study overall: The United States, Italy and Spain supplied acute and convalescent COVID-19 samples. Nucleic acid was either cDNA or gDNA, and it came from T cells, B-cell-depleted T cells, or PBMCs.

This sequence originates from a man in his sixties who had recovered from COVID-19. Material: peripheral blood. The chain employs TRBV6-5 and TRBJ1-2; no firm D call. CDR3 in amino acids: CASSYSSLDYGYTF. The CDR3 DNA reads TGTGCCAGCAGTTACTCGAGTCTCGACTATGGCTACACCTTC.